Listed here are 22 T cell receptor beta chains from one sample, sequenced in a study of beta chain features in type 1 diabetes. These receptors are not linked to any known antigen. Broader study findings: Moderate yet significant TCRB CDR3 shortening was seen in Type 1 diabetes patients in all four CD4+ subsets.

The isolated RNA, all of it, was reverse transcribed, so expressed TCRB transcripts were what got sequenced. TCRdb's table, derived via immunoSEQ multiplex PCR, lists solely in-frame clones and lacks some. The top ten clones hold more than 0.4% of a sample with 150,000 to 190,000 clones, about a tenth of them seen once. Sequencing was performed on central memory CD4+ T cells from blood. The receptors shown here come from a man aged 25 to 45 with type 1 diabetes.

In this sample, this clone turned up a few times. V and J are TRBV2 and TRBJ1-2; the match to TRBD1 covers 10 bases. This CDR3 region has 16 residues. Trimming removed 6 bases from V and 2 bases from J; junction bases left unmatched: 9. Germline assignment: CDR1 SNHLY and CDR2 FYNNEI. The CDR3 DNA is TGTGCCAGCAGCGTCGGGACAGGGGAACTCAACTATGGCTACACCTTC. It encodes CASSVGTGELNYGYTF.

This chain links TRBV30 with TRBJ2-5, with unresolved D. Germline assignment: CDR1 GTSNPN and CDR2 SVGIG (reference sequence). This CDR3 is built from 12 residues. Trimming removed 3 bases at V and 1 base at J, with 6 bases between. In nucleotides, the CDR3 is TGTGCCTGGAGCCGTCCCCAAGAGACCCAGTACTTC. It translates to CAWSRPQETQYF.

This clone turned up a few times. The same CDR3 is also encoded by other DNA sequences in this sample. The rearrangement links TRBV18 to TRBJ2-6, with 9 bases aligning to TRBD2. This CDR3 has 17 residues. Germline V gene data show CDR1 as KGHSH and CDR2 as LQKENI. After removal of 1 base from V and 2 bases from J, the junction contained 3 bases not matched to a gene. This CDR3 is CASSPRAGGTGANVLTF. The CDR3 DNA is TGTGCCAGCTCACCACGAGCGGGAGGAACTGGGGCCAACGTCCTGACTTTC. The complete variable domain, with remaining parts taken from reference TRBV18 and TRBJ2-6, reads NAGVMQNPRHLVRRRGQEARLRCSPMKGHSHVYWYRQLPEEGLKFMVYLQKENIIDESGMPKERFSAEFPKEGPSILRIQQVVRGDSAAYFCASSPRAGGTGANVLTFGAGSRLTVL.

This chain uses TRBV7-9 with TRBJ2-5, with 7 bases matching TRBD1. V lost 3 bases, J lost 4 bases, and 8 bases stayed unmatched. The length of the CDR3 is 15 residues. The germline V gene encodes CDR1 SEHNR and CDR2 FQNEAQ (reference sequence). The CDR3 protein is CASSLERGLGETQYF. The CDR3 coding sequence is TGTGCCAGCAGCTTGGAAAGGGGGCTAGGAGAGACCCAGTACTTC.

This clone was counted a few times. The rearrangement uses TRBV15 and TRBJ1-5; no clear D. Deletions cut 3 bases from V and 5 bases from J, with 5 bases between. CDR1 and CDR2 (germline): LNHNV, YYDKDF (reference sequence). The CDR3 has 12 residues. CDR3 residues: CATSSPYQPQHF. In DNA, the CDR3 is TGTGCCACCAGCAGCCCTTATCAGCCCCAGCATTTT.

The gene calls are TRBV25-1 and TRBJ1-1, with 7 bases aligning to TRBD1. In germline, CDR1 is MGHDK, CDR2 SYGVNS. The length of the CDR3 is 16 residues. The V gene end was trimmed by 0 bases and the J gene end by 4 bases; junction bases not matched to a gene: 8. The CDR3 DNA sequence: TGTGCCAGCAGTGAATATAGAGGGGGCTCGATCACTGAAGCTTTCTTT. As protein: CASSEYRGGSITEAFF.

CDR3 region: CASSVKQGGVAYNEQFF. The CDR3 DNA sequence: TGTGCCAGCAGCGTTAAACAGGGAGGGGTAGCTTACAATGAGCAGTTCTTC. This chain joins TRBV9 and TRBJ2-7, with D perhaps TRBD2 (7 bases). Near its end, the DNA agrees better with TRBJ2-1, so the J call may be wrong. The CDR3 is 17 residues long. In germline, CDR1 is SGDLS, CDR2 YYNGEE.

J is TRBJ1-1 and V is TRBV2, with TRBD1 matching over 8 bases. The CDR3 contains 14 residues. Germline V gene sequence: CDR1 SNHLY, CDR2 FYNNEI. The junction had 5 bases not matched to a gene; V was cut back by 4 bases and J by 4 bases. The CDR3 DNA is TGTGCCAGCAGTGCCACAGGGGGGATCACTGAAGCTTTCTTT. This codes for CASSATGGITEAFF. Combining the CDR3 with reference TRBV2 and TRBJ1-1 gives the whole variable domain EPEVTQTPSHQVTQMGQEVILRCVPISNHLYFYWYRQILGQKVEFLVSFYNNEISEKSEIFDDQFSVERPDGSNFTLKIRSTKLEDSAMYFCASSATGGITEAFFGQGTRLTVV.

V gene TRBV7-2 combines with J gene TRBJ1-5; D is uncertain. Trimming pared 4 bases from V and 4 bases from J, leaving 5 bases between. Germline V gene sequence: CDR1 SGHTA, CDR2 FQGNSA. This CDR3 has 12 residues. In nucleotides, the CDR3 is TGTGCCAGCAGCTCCCCAAATCAGCCCCAGCATTTT. Amino acids: CASSSPNQPQHF.

The chain carries TRBV9 and TRBJ2-1, with 8 positions matching TRBD2. Per the germline V gene, CDR1 is SGDLS and CDR2 is YYNGEE. The J segment lost 5 bases and the V segment lost 0 bases, leaving 7 bases of the junction unmatched. This CDR3 is built from 16 residues. The DNA for the CDR3 is TGTGCCAGCAGCGTAGATCCTAGCGGGCGTCACAATGAGCAGTTCTTC. Translating it yields CASSVDPSGRHNEQFF.

This clone appeared a few times. The J gene is TRBJ2-3, the V gene TRBV5-4, with TRBD1 matching over 8 bases. The CDR3 covers 14 residues. The junction had 4 bases not matched to a gene; V was cut back by 3 bases and J by 4 bases. Germline V lookup: CDR1 SGHNT, CDR2 YYREEE (reference sequence). CDR3 loop: CASSSTGVPDTQYF. CDR3 bases: TGTGCCAGCAGCTCGACAGGGGTCCCAGATACGCAGTATTTT.

The rearrangement links TRBV19 to TRBJ2-7; no clear D. The CDR3 runs to 13 residues. Germline loops: CDR1 LNHDA, CDR2 SQIVND (reference sequence). Between the trimmed V and J ends, which lost 5 bases and 3 bases, there was a span of 11 bases. In nucleotides, the CDR3 is TGTGCCAGTAGTCGCGGCAGCTTCTACGAGCAGTACTTC. Translating gives CASSRGSFYEQYF.

The sample holds many counts of this clone. J is TRBJ2-5 and V is TRBV15; tentatively, D is TRBD2 (5 bases). This CDR3 spans 15 amino acids. Germline V CDR1 and CDR2: LNHNV, YYDKDF (reference sequence). The V end was cut by 1 base, the J end by 3 bases, with 12 bases between. The CDR3 loop reads CATSRVIAPEETQYF. For the CDR3, the DNA is TGTGCCACCAGCAGAGTGATAGCGCCCGAAGAGACCCAGTACTTC.

The chain carries TRBV9 and TRBJ2-3, with 7 nucleotides matching TRBD1. The CDR3 runs 14 residues. Germline V CDR1 and CDR2: SGDLS, YYNGEE. V was clipped by 4 bases and J by 4 bases; unmatched bases: 6. In DNA form, the CDR3 reads TGTGCCAGCAGCTACCGACAGGGTCCAGATACGCAGTATTTT. This translates into CASSYRQGPDTQYF. Full variable domain (remainder filled in from reference TRBV9 and TRBJ2-3): DSGVTQTPKHLITATGQRVTLRCSPRSGDLSVYWYQQSLDQGLQFLIQYYNGEERAKGNILERFSAQQFPDLHSELNLSSLELGDSALYFCASSYRQGPDTQYFGPGTRLTVL.

The chain links TRBV5-4 to TRBJ2-1; D gene uncertain. Germline-derived CDR1 and CDR2 are SGHNT and YYREEE (reference sequence). Deletions cut 0 bases from V and 0 bases from J, with 7 bases between. The CDR3 covers 15 residues. CDR3 sequence: CASSLEIDSYNEQFF. The CDR3 nucleotides read TGTGCCAGCAGCTTGGAGATAGACTCCTACAATGAGCAGTTCTTC.

The rearrangement links TRBV19 to TRBJ1-5, with D perhaps matching TRBD1 (5 bases). The CDR3 spans 12 residues. Trimming shortened V by 6 bases and J by 2 bases, and 5 bases separated the two germline ends. The V gene's germline CDR1 is LNHDA and CDR2 SQIVND (reference sequence). CDR3 region: CASRTGNQPQHF. The DNA for the CDR3 is TGTGCCAGTAGGACAGGCAATCAGCCCCAGCATTTT.

This clone was seen a handful of times. The chain links TRBV5-4 to TRBJ2-1; 8 nucleotides line up with TRBD2. The CDR3 sequence is 18 residues long. Germline CDR1 reads SGHNT; CDR2 reads YYREEE (reference sequence). The trim removed 1 base at V and 5 bases at J, leaving 14 bases unmatched. This CDR3 is CASSLRAAGGLAHNEQFF. Here the CDR3 DNA reads TGTGCCAGCAGCTTGCGAGCTGCGGGCGGACTAGCCCACAATGAGCAGTTCTTC. The variable domain in full, with the rest retrieved from reference TRBV5-4 and TRBJ2-1, is ETGVTQSPTHLIKTRGQQVTLRCSSQSGHNTVSWYQQALGQGPQFIFQYYREEENGRGNFPPRFSGLQFPNYSSELNVNALELDDSALYLCASSLRAAGGLAHNEQFFGPGTRLTVL.

V usage is TRBV7-8 and J usage is TRBJ2-6; a possible D gene is TRBD1 (6 bases). The CDR3 has 16 amino acids. Germline CDR1 reads SGHVS; CDR2 reads FQNEAQ. Trimming shortened V by 5 bases and J by 0 bases, and 11 bases separated the two germline ends. CDR3 nucleotide sequence: TGTGCCAGCAGCATTTGGACAGACTCTGGGGCCAACGTCCTGACTTTC. Its translation is CASSIWTDSGANVLTF. Variable domain in full (rest from reference TRBV7-8 and TRBJ2-6): GAGVSQSPRYKVAKRGQDVALRCDPISGHVSLFWYQQALGQGPEFLTYFQNEAQLDKSGLPSDRFFAERPEGSVSTLKIQRTQQEDSAVYLCASSIWTDSGANVLTFGAGSRLTVL.

Only a few counts were recorded for this clone. V is TRBV28 and J is TRBJ2-5; 7 bases are shared with TRBD1. V was clipped by 3 bases and J by 9 bases; unmatched bases: 7. Germline V gene data show CDR1 as MDHEN and CDR2 as SYDVKM. The CDR3 sequence is 13 residues long. The CDR3 DNA follows: TGTGCCAGCAGTTTCTCTGACAGGGTGGCCCAGTACTTC. Residues: CASSFSDRVAQYF.

This clone was detected a few times. This chain joins TRBV5-6 and TRBJ1-4; D call uncertain. The CDR3 consists of 15 residues. Germline V gene lookup returns CDR1 SGHDT and CDR2 YYEEEE. Trimming shortened V by 4 bases and J by 6 bases, and 16 bases separated the two germline ends. The CDR3 DNA is TGTGCCAGCAGCCGAATCGCGGGGATTGATGAAAAACTGTTTTTT. Translating gives CASSRIAGIDEKLFF. Based on the CDR3 plus reference TRBV5-6 and TRBJ1-4, the full variable domain is DAGVTQSPTHLIKTRGQQVTLRCSPKSGHDTVSWYQQALGQGPQFIFQYYEEEERQRGNFPDRFSGHQFPNYSSELNVNALLLGDSALYLCASSRIAGIDEKLFFGSGTQLSVL.

The CDR3 sequence is CASSWGTDGNTIYF. Here the CDR3 DNA reads TGTGCCAGCAGCTGGGGGACAGATGGAAACACCATATATTTT. V gene TRBV7-8 combines with J gene TRBJ1-3; 7 bases are shared with TRBD1. Unmatched junction bases numbered 3, after V lost 4 bases and J lost 3 bases. Germline V gene lookup returns CDR1 SGHVS and CDR2 FQNEAQ. This CDR3 contains 14 residues. Full variable domain (outside the CDR3, taken from reference TRBV7-8 and TRBJ1-3): GAGVSQSPRYKVAKRGQDVALRCDPISGHVSLFWYQQALGQGPEFLTYFQNEAQLDKSGLPSDRFFAERPEGSVSTLKIQRTQQEDSAVYLCASSWGTDGNTIYFGEGSWLTVV.

The V and J genes are TRBV6-6 and TRBJ2-7, with 9 nucleotides matching TRBD1. Germline-derived CDR1 and CDR2 are MNHNY and SVGAGI (reference sequence). Germline trimming cut 0 bases from V and 6 bases from J; bases unmatched to any gene: 6. The CDR3 has 15 amino acids. CDR3 loop: CASSYSRTGDTEQYF. Here the CDR3 DNA reads TGTGCCAGCAGTTACTCTAGGACAGGGGACACCGAGCAGTACTTC.